One sample yielded the 10 T cell receptor beta chains listed below, sequenced in a study of early T cells in non-severe SARS-CoV-2 infection. TCRdb used MiXCR to reprocess the 5' RACE reads, holding one entry per CDR3 protein. Of roughly 50,000 distinct CDR3 sequences listed, roughly 6.2% are singletons. Material: whole blood, obtained at baseline. These receptor sequences come from an adult who was a healthcare worker with PCR-confirmed SARS-CoV-2 infection or an uninfected control (not recorded which).

The rearrangement joins TRBV20-1 to TRBJ2-2; 8 bases agree with TRBD2. CDR1 DFQATT and CDR2 SNEGSKA come from the germline V gene (reference sequence). Losses at the gene ends were 0 bases for V and 4 bases for J; bases not matched to a gene: 13. The CDR3 spans 18 residues. The CDR3 DNA sequence: TGCAGTGCTAGAGATAGGCGATCCGGGACTAGTGTCACCGGGGAGCTGTTTTTT. This codes for CSARDRRSGTSVTGELFF.

Here the CDR3 DNA reads TGCAGCGTTGAATCCCAGGCCTACGAGCAGTACTTC. Its protein is CSVESQAYEQYF. The V call is TRBV29-1, the J call TRBJ2-7; D is undetermined. The CDR3 extends over 12 amino acids. The germline V and J ends were trimmed by 2 bases and 2 bases, with 7 bases remaining between them. Germline loops: CDR1 SQVTM, CDR2 ANQGSEA.

The sample holds many counts of this clonotype. This sequence joins TRBV28 and TRBJ1-2; D perhaps matches TRBD1 (6 bases). Germline V gene data show CDR1 as MDHEN and CDR2 as SYDVKM. The CDR3 length is 12 residues. V was shortened by 8 bases and J by 2 bases, with 9 bases between the two germline ends. CDR3 DNA sequence: TGTGCCAGCCGGGACACAAACTATGGCTACACCTTC. Its translation is CASRDTNYGYTF.

The chain combines TRBV6-6 with TRBJ1-6, with no clear D. This CDR3 comprises 11 residues. Looked up from germline, CDR1 is MNHNY and CDR2 is SVGAGI (reference sequence). V was cut by 6 bases and J by 5 bases, with 2 bases left in between. CDR3 coding DNA: TGTGCCAGCAGGGATAATTCACCCCTCCACTTT. Translating it yields CASRDNSPLHF.

The V call is TRBV4-1, the J call TRBJ2-1, with 9 bases fitting TRBD2. The CDR3 has 17 amino acids. Germline V CDR1 and CDR2: MGHRA, YSYEKL. Trimming took 1 base from V and 6 from J; bases not matched to a gene: 10. The CDR3 DNA is TGCGCCAGCAGCCAAGGGGCGGCGGGAGGGCCGGGCAATGAGCAGTTCTTC. Its protein is CASSQGAAGGPGNEQFF.

This clonotype has a count of ten or more. The gene calls are TRBV21-1 and TRBJ2-7. TRBV21-1 is a known pseudogene. CDR3 length: 12 amino acids. CDR3 bases: TGTGCCAGCAGCAGCCATTGCGAGGAGCAGTACTTC. Translating gives CASSSHCEEQYF.

This clonotype was detected only a few times. The V gene is TRBV7-9, the J gene TRBJ1-1; D perhaps matches TRBD1 (5 bases). CDR3 length equals 13 residues. Germline V gene lookup returns CDR1 SEHNR and CDR2 FQNEAQ (reference sequence). Between the trimmed V and J ends, which lost 5 bases and 8 bases, there was a span of 15 bases. CDR3 amino acids: CASSPSGAPEAFF. Here the CDR3 DNA reads TGTGCCAGCAGCCCAAGCGGGGCCCCCGAAGCTTTCTTT. Full variable domain (outside the CDR3, taken from reference TRBV7-9 and TRBJ1-1): DTGVSQNPRHKITKRGQNVTFRCDPISEHNRLYWYRQTLGQGPEFLTYFQNEAQLEKSRLLSDRFSAERPKGSFSTLEIQRTEQGDSAMYLCASSPSGAPEAFFGQGTRLTVV.

Only a few counts were recorded for this clonotype. The chain carries TRBV4-1 and TRBJ1-3; possible D gene TRBD1, 5 bases. Germline V CDR1 and CDR2: MGHRA, YSYEKL. Trimming removed 0 bases at V and 0 bases at J, with 18 bases between. The CDR3 sequence is 19 residues long. The CDR3 DNA sequence: TGCGCCAGCAGCCAAGATCGGGCAGGGACCTTTAGCTCTGGAAACACCATATATTTT. It encodes CASSQDRAGTFSSGNTIYF.

This clonotype has at least ten counts. DNA for the CDR3: TGTGCCAGCAGCTCAGGGGCGGGAGCGGTCTACAATGAGCAGTTCTTC. Translated: CASSSGAGAVYNEQFF. This chain uses TRBV7-2 with TRBJ2-1; a possible D gene is TRBD2 (7 bases). The CDR3 length is 16 residues. Trimming pared 4 bases from V and 3 bases from J, leaving 16 bases between. The germline CDR1 and CDR2 sequences are SGHTA and FQGNSA.

This chain connects TRBV10-1 to TRBJ2-3, with 7 bases identical to TRBD1. V shed 3 bases and J 0 bases; nucleotides not matched to a gene: 3. Germline CDR1 reads WNHNN; CDR2 reads SYGVQD (reference sequence). This CDR3 region has 15 residues. The CDR3 region is CASSDGQASTDTQYF. CDR3 nucleotide sequence: TGCGCCAGCAGTGACGGACAGGCCAGCACAGATACGCAGTATTTT.